The 20 T cell receptor beta chains listed next were all sequenced from one sample in a study of CD8 T cells in ankylosing spondylitis. TCRdb reanalysed the 5' RACE reads using MiXCR and keeps one entry per CDR3 protein. The data hold around 300,000 distinct CDR3 sequences, with about 15% observed a single time. Specimen: blood, either unsorted or a sorted T cell fraction (not recorded which). The receptors were sampled from a male donor with ankylosing spondylitis or in good health (not recorded which).

This chain connects TRBV14 to TRBJ1-1; D not certain. Germline values: CDR1 SGHDN, CDR2 FVKESK. V lost 0 bases to trimming and J lost 0 bases, with 8 bases between them. This CDR3 comprises 15 residues. The CDR3 DNA sequence: TGTGCCAGCAGCCAAGAGGACTTCATGAACACTGAAGCTTTCTTT. Protein sequence: CASSQEDFMNTEAFF.

This clonotype was seen only a few times. The gene calls are TRBV3-1 and TRBJ1-1; D is unresolved. V lost 5 bases and J 3 bases, leaving 10 bases between the germline ends. CDR1 and CDR2 from the germline V gene are LGHDT and YNNKEL (reference sequence). The CDR3 runs 13 residues. CDR3 residues: CASSRERDTEAFF. The CDR3 nucleotides are TGTGCCAGCAGCAGGGAGAGGGACACTGAAGCTTTCTTT.

The chain uses TRBV7-8 and TRBJ1-2; D is undetermined. Between the trimmed V and J ends, which lost 3 bases and 4 bases, there was a span of 9 bases. CDR1 and CDR2 (germline): SGHVS, FQNEAQ. The CDR3 extends over 13 amino acids. The CDR3 region is CASSLDPGYGYTF. CDR3 sequence (DNA): TGTGCCAGCAGCTTGGACCCCGGCTATGGCTACACCTTC.

The sample holds a few counts of this clonotype. The chain has TRBV4-1 and TRBJ1-2; D is ambiguous. Germline assignment: CDR1 MGHRA and CDR2 YSYEKL. V was trimmed by 3 bases and J by 2 bases, leaving 10 bases between them. The CDR3 has 14 amino acids. CDR3 nucleotides: TGCGCCAGCAGCCACGCGGACGGGAACTATGGCTACACCTTC. It codes for CASSHADGNYGYTF.

V and J are TRBV7-9 and TRBJ1-5; D unclear. CDR1 is SEHNR and CDR2 is FQNEAQ in the germline V gene (reference sequence). This CDR3 has 13 residues. V dropped 2 bases and J dropped 10 bases, with 12 bases sitting between them. CDR3 region: CASSLRAGNPQHF. The CDR3 region has the DNA TGTGCCAGCAGCTTAAGGGCGGGGAACCCCCAGCATTTT.

Here the CDR3 reads CASRRDSDEQFF. CDR3 in DNA: TGTGCCAGTCGGAGGGACAGCGATGAGCAGTTCTTC. The V call is TRBV7-9, the J call TRBJ2-1; the D gene is possibly TRBD1 (7 bases). This CDR3 is 12 amino acids long. Germline CDR1 is SEHNR and CDR2 is FQNEAQ (reference sequence). V shed 9 bases and J shed 8 bases, with 14 bases lying between them.

This CDR3 is CASSLGQPSGEQFF. CDR3 DNA sequence: TGTGCCAGCAGCTTGGGGCAGCCCTCGGGGGAGCAGTTCTTC. V gene TRBV5-5 combines with J gene TRBJ2-1; D may be TRBD2 (5 bases). The CDR3 loop spans 14 amino acids. Germline loops: CDR1 SGHKS, CDR2 YYEKEE (reference sequence). Trimming took 0 bases from V and 10 from J, leaving 14 bases between them.

This rearrangement joins TRBV5-1 to TRBJ2-7; D possibly corresponds to TRBD1 (6 bases). Per germline, CDR1 SGHRS and CDR2 YFSETQ. The ends were cut back, 0 bases at V and 3 bases at J, with 13 bases in the middle. The CDR3 is 15 amino acids. The CDR3 sequence: CASSLDRAAHYEQYF. CDR3 nucleotides: TGCGCCAGCAGCTTGGACAGGGCCGCCCACTACGAGCAGTACTTC.

The chain has TRBV5-1 and TRBJ1-2; tentative D call: TRBD1 (6 bases). This CDR3 is 15 amino acids long. V was clipped by 4 bases and J by 6 bases, with 19 bases between them. CDR1 SGHRS and CDR2 YFSETQ come from the germline V gene. CDR3 in amino acids: CASSLSGQLVNGYTF. The CDR3 DNA sequence: TGCGCCAGCAGCCTGAGTGGACAGTTAGTGAATGGCTACACCTTC.

This clonotype has more than one count but fewer than ten. The chain couples TRBV5-1 to TRBJ2-5; D possibly matches TRBD1 or TRBD2 (5 bases each). Trimming took off 0 bases at V and 5 bases at J, with 14 bases between the two ends. CDR1 SGHRS and CDR2 YFSETQ come from the germline V gene. The CDR3 is 15 amino acids. CDR3 bases: TGCGCCAGCAGCTTGGACGGCGGAGAGGGGGAGACCCAGTACTTC. This translates into CASSLDGGEGETQYF.

There are a few counts of this clonotype. The chain carries TRBV12-3 or TRBV12-4 and TRBJ1-1, with D tentatively TRBD1 (5 bases). CDR3 size: 15 residues. V was pared by 4 bases and J by 3 bases, with 15 bases between. The CDR3 sequence: CASSSISGRDTEAFF. CDR3 nucleotide sequence: TGTGCCAGCAGTTCAATATCAGGGCGTGACACTGAAGCTTTCTTT.

This clonotype was counted between two and nine times. The chain uses TRBV5-1 and TRBJ2-5; D ambiguous. The CDR3 has 11 amino acids. V lost 4 bases, J lost 4 bases, and 5 bases lay in between. Germline CDR1 is SGHRS and CDR2 is YFSETQ. In DNA form, the CDR3 reads TGCGCCAGCAGCAACCTAGAGACCCAGTACTTC. Protein sequence: CASSNLETQYF.

This clonotype was seen only a few times. Compared with germline, one end of the junction differs, possibly owing to a read error. V usage is TRBV12-3 or TRBV12-4 and J usage is TRBJ1-4; TRBD1 aligns across 8 bases. The CDR3 is made up of 11 amino acids. CDR3 sequence (DNA): TGTGCCAGCAGTCAAGGGACAGGAGAGGTTTTT. It is translated as CASSQGTGEVF.

Many counts were recorded for this clonotype. The chain combines TRBV25-1 with TRBJ1-1; the D is unclear. V lost 1 base and J 3 bases, leaving 9 bases between the germline ends. CDR3 length: 14 amino acids. The germline gives CDR1 MGHDK, CDR2 SYGVNS. The CDR3 DNA reads as TGTGCCAGCAGTGAATCGGGCCGGCACACTGAAGCTTTCTTT. This sequence encodes CASSESGRHTEAFF.

The chain combines TRBV7-9 with TRBJ2-1; 9 bases line up with TRBD2. With V trimmed by 3 bases and J by 5 bases, 2 bases remained unmatched. CDR3 length equals 14 residues. Germline CDR1 and CDR2: SEHNR and FQNEAQ (reference sequence). The CDR3 loop is CASSFWTSDNEQFF. The CDR3, as DNA: TGTGCCAGCAGCTTTTGGACTAGCGACAATGAGCAGTTCTTC. The variable domain in full, with the rest retrieved from reference TRBV7-9 and TRBJ2-1, is DTGVSQNPRHKITKRGQNVTFRCDPISEHNRLYWYRQTLGQGPEFLTYFQNEAQLEKSRLLSDRFSAERPKGSFSTLEIQRTEQGDSAMYLCASSFWTSDNEQFFGPGTRLTVL.

This clonotype turned up a few times. V is TRBV27 and J is TRBJ1-2, with a possible D match to TRBD1 (5 bases). V shed 2 bases and J shed 8 bases, with 12 bases lying between them. CDR3 length: 13 residues. Germline V gene lookup returns CDR1 MNHEY and CDR2 SMNVEV (reference sequence). The CDR3 sequence: CASSLSGDRGYTF. The CDR3 coding sequence is TGTGCCAGCAGTTTAAGCGGGGACCGCGGCTACACCTTC.

This clonotype came up a few times. The chain recombines TRBV15 with TRBJ2-1, with no clear D. V shed 0 bases and J shed 6 bases, with 3 bases lying between them. CDR1 and CDR2 (germline): LNHNV, YYDKDF (reference sequence). The CDR3 contains 12 residues. The CDR3 sequence: CATSREFNEQFF. In DNA, the CDR3 is TGTGCCACCAGCAGAGAGTTCAATGAGCAGTTCTTC.

This clonotype came up many times. The chain has TRBV25-1 and TRBJ2-7; the D is unclear. Per the germline V gene, CDR1 is MGHDK and CDR2 is SYGVNS. V lost 3 bases to trimming and J lost 2 bases, with 11 bases between them. CDR3 size: 14 residues. The CDR3 here is CASSEAGIPYEQYF. In DNA, the CDR3 is TGTGCCAGCAGTGAGGCAGGCATACCCTACGAGCAGTACTTC.

The rearrangement links TRBV7-9 to TRBJ2-1, with 9 positions matching TRBD1. CDR3 length: 15 residues. Trimming cost V 6 bases and J 2 bases; bases outside gene matches: 5. The germline CDR1 and CDR2 sequences are SEHNR and FQNEAQ (reference sequence). The CDR3 is CASSLRDRAYNEQFF. For the CDR3, the DNA is TGTGCCAGCAGTCTCCGGGACAGGGCCTACAATGAGCAGTTCTTC.

This clonotype was counted only a few times. V is TRBV6-2 or TRBV6-3 and J is TRBJ2-1; no definite D call. CDR1 is MNHEY, CDR2 SVGEGT, per germline. CDR3 size: 20 residues. V lost 0 bases, J lost 0 bases, and 21 bases lay in between. The CDR3 here is CASSYSFIQDRRSSYNEQFF. In DNA, the CDR3 is TGTGCCAGCAGTTACTCATTCATCCAGGATCGGAGAAGCTCCTACAATGAGCAGTTCTTC.